This T cell receptor (beta chain) comes out of a study of T cells in Graves' hyperthyroidism and ophthalmopathy. V lost 6 bases to trimming and J lost 0 bases, with 12 bases between them. Germline CDR1 LNHDA, CDR2 SQIVND (reference sequence). CDR3 size: 15 residues. Amplification targeted TCR beta CDR3 regions from RNA transcripts. Initially, a first-round RT-PCR of the TCR CDR3 employed the HTBI primer set. From the multiplex PCR reads, TCRdb called clonotypes with MiXCR, one entry per CDR3 protein. The sample shows 550,000 to 800,000 distinct CDR3 sequences, roughly 17% of them seen only once. Overall study findings and caveats: The majority of expanded thyroid clonotypes above 0.001 also appeared in blood.

This clonotype has a handful of counts. Antigen unknown. The sequence was collected from a man aged 50 to 59 with Graves' hyperthyroidism. Sequencing input: blood. The J gene is TRBJ1-3, the V gene TRBV19; the D is unclear. The CDR3 DNA reads TGTGCCAGTAGCTATCGGTCGAACTCTGGAAACACCATATATTTT. The encoded protein is CASSYRSNSGNTIYF.